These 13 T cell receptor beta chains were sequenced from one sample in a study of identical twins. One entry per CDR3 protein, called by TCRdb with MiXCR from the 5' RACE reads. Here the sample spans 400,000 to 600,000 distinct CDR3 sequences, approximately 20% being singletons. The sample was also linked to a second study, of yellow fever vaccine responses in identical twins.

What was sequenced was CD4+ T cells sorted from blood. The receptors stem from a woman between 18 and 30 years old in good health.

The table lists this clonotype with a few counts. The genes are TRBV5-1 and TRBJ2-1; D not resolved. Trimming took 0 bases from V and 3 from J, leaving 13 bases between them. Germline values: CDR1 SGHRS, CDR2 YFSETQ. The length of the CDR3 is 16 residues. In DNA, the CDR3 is TGCGCCAGCAGCTTGGGAGGAAACCCGATCTACAATGAGCAGTTCTTC. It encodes CASSLGGNPIYNEQFF.

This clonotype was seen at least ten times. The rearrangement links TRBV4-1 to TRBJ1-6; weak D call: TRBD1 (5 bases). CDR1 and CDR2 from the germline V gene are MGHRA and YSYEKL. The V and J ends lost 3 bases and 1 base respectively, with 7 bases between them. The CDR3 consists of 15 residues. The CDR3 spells CASSQGESYNSPLHF. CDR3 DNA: TGCGCCAGCAGCCAGGGGGAGTCCTATAATTCACCCCTCCACTTT.

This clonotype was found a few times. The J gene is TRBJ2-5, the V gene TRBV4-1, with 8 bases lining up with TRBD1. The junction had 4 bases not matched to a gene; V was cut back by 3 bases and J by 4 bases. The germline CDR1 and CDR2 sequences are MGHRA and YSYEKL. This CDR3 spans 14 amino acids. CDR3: CASSHRGRSETQYF. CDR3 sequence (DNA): TGCGCCAGCAGCCACAGGGGGCGCTCAGAGACCCAGTACTTC.

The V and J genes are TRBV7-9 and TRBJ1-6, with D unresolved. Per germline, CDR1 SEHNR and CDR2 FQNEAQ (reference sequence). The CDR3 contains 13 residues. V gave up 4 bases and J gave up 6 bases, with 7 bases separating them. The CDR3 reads CASSSATNSPLHF. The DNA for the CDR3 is TGTGCCAGCAGCTCAGCGACTAATTCACCCCTCCACTTT.

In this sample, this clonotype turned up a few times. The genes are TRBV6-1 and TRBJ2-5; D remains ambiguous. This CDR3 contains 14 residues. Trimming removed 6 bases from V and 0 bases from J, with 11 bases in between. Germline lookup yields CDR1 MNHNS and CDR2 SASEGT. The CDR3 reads CASRHRRDQETQYF. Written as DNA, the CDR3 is TGTGCCAGCAGGCACCGCCGGGACCAAGAGACCCAGTACTTC.

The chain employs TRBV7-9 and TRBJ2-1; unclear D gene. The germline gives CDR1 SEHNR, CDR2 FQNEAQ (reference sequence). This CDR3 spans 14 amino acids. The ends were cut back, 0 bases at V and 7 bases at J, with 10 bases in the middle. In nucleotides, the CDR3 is TGTGCCAGCAGCTTAGCCAATCGCCCAAATGAGCAGTTCTTC. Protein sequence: CASSLANRPNEQFF.

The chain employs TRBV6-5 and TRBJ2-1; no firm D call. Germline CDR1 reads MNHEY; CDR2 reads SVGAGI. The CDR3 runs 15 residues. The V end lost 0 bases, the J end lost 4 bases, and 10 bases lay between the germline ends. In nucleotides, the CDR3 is TGTGCCAGCAGTTACTCGATCCTCGGTTACAATGAGCAGTTCTTC. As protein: CASSYSILGYNEQFF.

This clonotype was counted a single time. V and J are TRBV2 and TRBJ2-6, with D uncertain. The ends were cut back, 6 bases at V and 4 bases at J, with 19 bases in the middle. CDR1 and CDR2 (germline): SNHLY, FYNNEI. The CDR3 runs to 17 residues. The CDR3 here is CASRDPTPSSGANVLTF. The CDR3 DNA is TGTGCCAGCAGAGACCCCACACCCAGCTCGGGGGCCAACGTCCTGACTTTC.

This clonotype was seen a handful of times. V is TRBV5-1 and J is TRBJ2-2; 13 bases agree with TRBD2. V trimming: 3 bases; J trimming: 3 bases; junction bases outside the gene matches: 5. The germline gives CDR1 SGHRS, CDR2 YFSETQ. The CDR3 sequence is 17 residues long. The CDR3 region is CASSYPGLAGDTGELFF. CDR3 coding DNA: TGCGCCAGCAGCTATCCTGGACTAGCGGGAGACACCGGGGAGCTGTTTTTT.

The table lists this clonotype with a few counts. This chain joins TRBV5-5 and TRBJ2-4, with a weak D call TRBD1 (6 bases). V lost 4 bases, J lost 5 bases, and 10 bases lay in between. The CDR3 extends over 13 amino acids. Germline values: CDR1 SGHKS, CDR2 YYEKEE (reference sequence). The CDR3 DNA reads TGTGCCAGCAGCCTTAACAGGGAAAACATTCAGTACTTC. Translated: CASSLNRENIQYF.

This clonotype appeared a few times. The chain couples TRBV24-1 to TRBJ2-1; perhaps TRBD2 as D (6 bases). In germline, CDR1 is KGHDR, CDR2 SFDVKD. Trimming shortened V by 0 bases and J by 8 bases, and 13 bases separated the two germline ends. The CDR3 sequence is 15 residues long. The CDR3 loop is CATSDLQWRGDEQFF. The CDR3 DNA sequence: TGTGCCACCAGTGATTTGCAGTGGCGGGGTGATGAGCAGTTCTTC.

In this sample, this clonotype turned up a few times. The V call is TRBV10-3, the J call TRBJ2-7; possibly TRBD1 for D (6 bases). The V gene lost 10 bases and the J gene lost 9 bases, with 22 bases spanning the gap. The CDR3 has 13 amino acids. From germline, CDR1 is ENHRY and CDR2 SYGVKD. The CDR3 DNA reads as TGTGCCACCCGCCCGGACAGAGGTTTTTCGCAGTACGTC. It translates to CATRPDRGFSQYV.

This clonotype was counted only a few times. The CDR3 reads CSVGTVGLYNEQFF. The CDR3 DNA follows: TGCAGCGTTGGAACGGTGGGACTCTACAATGAGCAGTTCTTC. This rearrangement joins TRBV29-1 to TRBJ2-1; perhaps TRBD2 as D (6 bases). V lost 4 bases to trimming and J lost 3 bases, with 13 bases between them. The V gene's germline CDR1 is SQVTM and CDR2 ANQGSEA. CDR3 length equals 14 residues.